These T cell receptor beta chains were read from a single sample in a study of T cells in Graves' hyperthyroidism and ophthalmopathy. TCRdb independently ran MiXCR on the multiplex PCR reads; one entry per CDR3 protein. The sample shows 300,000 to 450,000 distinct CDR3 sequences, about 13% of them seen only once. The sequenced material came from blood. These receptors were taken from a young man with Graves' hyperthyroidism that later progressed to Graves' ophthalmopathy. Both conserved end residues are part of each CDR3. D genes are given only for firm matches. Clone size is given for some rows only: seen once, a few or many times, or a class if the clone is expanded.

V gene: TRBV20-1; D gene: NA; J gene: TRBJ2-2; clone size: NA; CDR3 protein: CSARETNVGELFF; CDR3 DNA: TGCAGTGCTAGAGAGACAAATGTCGGGGAGCTGTTTTTT
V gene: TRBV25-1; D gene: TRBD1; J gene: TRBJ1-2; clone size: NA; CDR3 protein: CASADSGTGYLYGYTF; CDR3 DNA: TGTGCCAGCGCAGACAGCGGGACAGGGTACCTCTATGGCTACACCTTC
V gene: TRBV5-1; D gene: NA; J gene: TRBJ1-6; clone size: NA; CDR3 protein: CASSLMVASPTYNSPLHF; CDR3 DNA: TGCGCCAGCAGCTTGATGGTTGCTTCACCTACCTATAATTCACCCCTCCACTTT
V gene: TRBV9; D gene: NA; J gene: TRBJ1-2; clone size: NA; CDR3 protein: CASSVGDAPYGYTF; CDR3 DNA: TGTGCCAGCAGCGTAGGGGATGCACCGTATGGCTACACCTTC
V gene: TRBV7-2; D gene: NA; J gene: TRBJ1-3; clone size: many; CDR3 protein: CASSRDGLSGNTIYF; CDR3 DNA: TGTGCCAGCAGCCGGGACGGGCTCTCTGGAAACACCATATATTTT
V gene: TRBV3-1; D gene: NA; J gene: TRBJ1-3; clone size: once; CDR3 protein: CASSQGAGYGNTIYF; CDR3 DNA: TGTGCCAGCAGCCAAGGAGCAGGGTATGGAAACACCATATATTTT
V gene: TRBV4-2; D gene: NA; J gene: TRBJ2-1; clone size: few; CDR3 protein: CASSQPQGLNEQFF; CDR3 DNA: TGTGCCAGCAGCCAACCCCAGGGGCTCAATGAGCAGTTCTTC
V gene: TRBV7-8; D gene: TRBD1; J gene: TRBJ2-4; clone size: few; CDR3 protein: CASSFSRDRVMGVTKNIQYF; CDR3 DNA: TGTGCCAGCAGCTTTTCCCGGGACAGGGTTATGGGCGTCACCAAAAACATTCAGTACTTC
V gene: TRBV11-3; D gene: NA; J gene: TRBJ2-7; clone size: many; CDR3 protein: CASSSRGRSSYEQYF; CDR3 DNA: TGTGCCAGCAGCTCTCGGGGGCGAAGCTCCTACGAGCAGTACTTC
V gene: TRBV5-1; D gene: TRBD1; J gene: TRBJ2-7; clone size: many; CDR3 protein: CASSRRDRGSYEQYF; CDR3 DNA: TGCGCCAGCAGTCGCCGGGACAGGGGATCCTACGAGCAGTACTTC
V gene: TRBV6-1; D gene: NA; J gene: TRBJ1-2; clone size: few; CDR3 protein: CASSEQPVGYGYTF; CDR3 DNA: TGTGCCAGCAGTGAACAGCCAGTCGGCTATGGCTACACCTTC
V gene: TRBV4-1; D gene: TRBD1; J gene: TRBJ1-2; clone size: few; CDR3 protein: CASSLKTGYYGYTF; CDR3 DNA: TGCGCCAGCAGCCTCAAGACAGGGTACTATGGCTACACCTTC
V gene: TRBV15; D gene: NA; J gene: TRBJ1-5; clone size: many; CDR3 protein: CATSNRDLGNQPQHF; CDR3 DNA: TGTGCCACCAGCAACCGGGACCTAGGCAATCAGCCCCAGCATTTT
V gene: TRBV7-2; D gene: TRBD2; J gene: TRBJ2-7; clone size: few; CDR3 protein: CASSINSGGDSYEQYF; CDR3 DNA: TGTGCCAGCAGCATAAACAGCGGGGGAGACTCCTACGAGCAGTACTTC
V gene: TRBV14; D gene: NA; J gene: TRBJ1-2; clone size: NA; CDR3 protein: CASSQEWGDYGYTF; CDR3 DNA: TGTGCCAGCAGCCAAGAGTGGGGGGACTATGGCTACACCTTC
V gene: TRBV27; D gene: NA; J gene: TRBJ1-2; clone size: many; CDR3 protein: CASSFLQDVNYGYTF; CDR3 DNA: TGTGCCAGCAGTTTCCTACAGGACGTTAACTATGGCTACACCTTC
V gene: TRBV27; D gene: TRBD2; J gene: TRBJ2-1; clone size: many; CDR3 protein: CASSLLGLARHNEQFF; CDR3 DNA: TGTGCCAGCAGTTTATTGGGACTAGCTCGCCACAATGAGCAGTTCTTC
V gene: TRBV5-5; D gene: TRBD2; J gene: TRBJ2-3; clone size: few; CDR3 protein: CASSEPGLGVTDTQYF; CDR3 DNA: TGTGCCAGCAGCGAACCGGGACTAGGGGTCACAGATACGCAGTATTTT
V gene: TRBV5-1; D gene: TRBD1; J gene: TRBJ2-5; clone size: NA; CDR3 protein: CASSRDSFQETQYF; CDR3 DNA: TGCGCCAGCAGCCGGGACAGCTTTCAAGAGACCCAGTACTTC
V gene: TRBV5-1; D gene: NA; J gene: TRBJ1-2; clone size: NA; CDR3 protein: CASSLMPGQSNYGYTF; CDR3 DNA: TGCGCCAGCAGCTTGATGCCGGGACAAAGTAACTATGGCTACACCTTC
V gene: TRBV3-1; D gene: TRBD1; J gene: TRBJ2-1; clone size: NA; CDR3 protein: CASSQEQGDGMDEQFF; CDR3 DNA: TGTGCCAGCAGCCAAGAACAGGGGGACGGTATGGATGAGCAGTTCTTC
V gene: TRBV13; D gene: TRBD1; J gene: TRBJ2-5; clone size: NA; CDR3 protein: CASSTRDRVSETQYF; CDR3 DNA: TGTGCCAGCAGCACGCGGGACAGGGTATCGGAGACCCAGTACTTC
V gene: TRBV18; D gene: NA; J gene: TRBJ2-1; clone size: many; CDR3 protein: CASSLGLPVYNEQFF; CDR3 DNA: TGTGCCAGCTCACTGGGACTCCCAGTGTACAATGAGCAGTTCTTC
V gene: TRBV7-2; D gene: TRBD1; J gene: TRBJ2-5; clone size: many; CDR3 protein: CASSRGHPETQYF; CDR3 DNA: TGTGCCAGCAGCAGGGGGCATCCGGAGACCCAGTACTTC
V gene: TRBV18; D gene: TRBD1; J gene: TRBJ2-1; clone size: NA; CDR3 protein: CASSPRQGVGNEQFF; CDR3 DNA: TGTGCCAGCTCACCAAGACAGGGGGTTGGAAATGAGCAGTTCTTC
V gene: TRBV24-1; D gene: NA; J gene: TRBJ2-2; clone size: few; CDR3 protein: CATRRNTGELFF; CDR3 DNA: TGTGCCACCAGACGGAACACCGGGGAGCTGTTTTTT
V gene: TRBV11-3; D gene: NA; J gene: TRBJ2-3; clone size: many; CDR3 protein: CASSLLGYTDTQYF; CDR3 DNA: TGTGCCAGCAGCTTATTAGGATACACAGATACGCAGTATTTT
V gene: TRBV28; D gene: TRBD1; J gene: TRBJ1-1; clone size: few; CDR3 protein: CASSFGTGGDFSTEAFF; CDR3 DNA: TGTGCCAGCAGTTTCGGGACAGGGGGGGATTTTAGCACTGAAGCTTTCTTT
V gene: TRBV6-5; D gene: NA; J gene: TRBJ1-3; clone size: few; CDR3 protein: CASSYGHPGPLSGNTIYF; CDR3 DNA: TGTGCCAGCAGTTATGGACACCCTGGGCCTCTCTCTGGAAACACCATATATTTT
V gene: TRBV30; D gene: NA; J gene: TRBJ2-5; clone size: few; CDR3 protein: CAWSVPRLAETQYF; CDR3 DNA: TGTGCCTGGAGTGTACCCCGGTTAGCGGAGACCCAGTACTTC
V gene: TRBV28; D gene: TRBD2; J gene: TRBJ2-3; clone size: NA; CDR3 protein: CASSTLAGGVDTQYF; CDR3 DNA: TGTGCCAGCAGTACACTAGCGGGGGGGGTTGATACGCAGTATTTT
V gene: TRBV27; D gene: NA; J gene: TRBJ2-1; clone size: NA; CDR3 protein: CASSFKGGTEQFF; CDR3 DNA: TGTGCCAGCAGTTTCAAGGGCGGGACAGAGCAGTTCTTC
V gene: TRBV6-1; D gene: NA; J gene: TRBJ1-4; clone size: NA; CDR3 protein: CASSDRAPTATNEKLFF; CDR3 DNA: TGTGCCAGCAGTGACAGGGCACCCACAGCAACTAATGAAAAACTGTTTTTT
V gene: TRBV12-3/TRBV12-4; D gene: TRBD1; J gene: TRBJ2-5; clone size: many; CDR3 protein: CASSLTDREETQYF; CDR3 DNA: TGTGCCAGCAGTTTAACGGACAGGGAAGAGACCCAGTACTTC
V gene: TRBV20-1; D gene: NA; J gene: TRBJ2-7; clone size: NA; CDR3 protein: CSARSSNYEQYF; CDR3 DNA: TGCAGTGCTAGATCCTCGAACTACGAGCAGTACTTC
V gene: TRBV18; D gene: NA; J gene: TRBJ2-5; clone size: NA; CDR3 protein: CASSPRASEYQETQYF; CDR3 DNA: TGTGCCAGCTCACCACGGGCTAGCGAGTACCAAGAGACCCAGTACTTC
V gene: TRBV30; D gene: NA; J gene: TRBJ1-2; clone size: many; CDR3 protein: CAWSPRRNYGYTF; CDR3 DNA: TGTGCCTGGAGTCCAAGACGGAACTATGGCTACACCTTC
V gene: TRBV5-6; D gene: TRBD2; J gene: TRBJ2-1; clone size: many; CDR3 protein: CASSYSLGGGSYNEQFF; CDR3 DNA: TGTGCCAGCAGTTACTCTCTTGGCGGGGGATCCTACAATGAGCAGTTCTTC
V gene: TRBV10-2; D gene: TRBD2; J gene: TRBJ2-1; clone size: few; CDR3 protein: CASSEPQRGNNEQFF; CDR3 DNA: TGCGCCAGCAGTGAGCCCCAGCGGGGGAACAATGAGCAGTTCTTC
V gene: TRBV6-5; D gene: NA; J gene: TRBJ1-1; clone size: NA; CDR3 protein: CASSYSKGTEAFF; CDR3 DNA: TGTGCCAGCAGTTACTCGAAAGGGACTGAAGCTTTCTTT
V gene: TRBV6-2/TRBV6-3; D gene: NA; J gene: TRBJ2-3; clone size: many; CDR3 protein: CASSYSVGTDTQYF; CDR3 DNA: TGTGCCAGCAGTTACTCGGTCGGGACAGATACGCAGTATTTT
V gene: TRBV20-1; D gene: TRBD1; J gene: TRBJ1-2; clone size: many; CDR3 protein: CSAHHRGRGLTYGYTF; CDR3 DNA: TGCAGTGCCCACCACCGTGGCAGGGGGCTGACCTATGGCTACACCTTC
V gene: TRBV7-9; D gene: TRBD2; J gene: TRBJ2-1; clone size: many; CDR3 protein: CASSKLAGKYEQFF; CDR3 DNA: TGTGCCAGCAGCAAACTAGCGGGGAAGTATGAGCAGTTCTTC
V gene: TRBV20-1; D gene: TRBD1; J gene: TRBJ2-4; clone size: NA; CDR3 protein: CSARTGGRAKNIQYF; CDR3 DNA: TGCAGTGCTAGGACAGGGGGAAGAGCCAAAAACATTCAGTACTTC
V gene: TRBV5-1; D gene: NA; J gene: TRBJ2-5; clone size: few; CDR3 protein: CASSLAGAGWGEETQYF; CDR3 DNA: TGCGCCAGCAGCTTGGCCGGGGCAGGGTGGGGAGAAGAGACCCAGTACTTC
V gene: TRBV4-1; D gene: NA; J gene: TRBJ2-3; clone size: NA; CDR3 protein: CASSQGWDTQYF; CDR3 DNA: TGCGCCAGCAGCCAAGGGTGGGATACGCAGTATTTT
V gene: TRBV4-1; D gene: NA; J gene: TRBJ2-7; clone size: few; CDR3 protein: CASSQGPRGPVSYEQYF; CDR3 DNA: TGCGCCAGCAGCCAAGGTCCCCGAGGCCCGGTCTCCTACGAGCAGTACTTC
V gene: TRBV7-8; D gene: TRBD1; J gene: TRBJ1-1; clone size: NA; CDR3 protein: CASSSGQGALPTEAFF; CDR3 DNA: TGTGCCAGCAGTTCAGGACAGGGGGCTTTACCTACTGAAGCTTTCTTT
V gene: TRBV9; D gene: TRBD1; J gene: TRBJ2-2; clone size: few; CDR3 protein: CASSPTGGFNTGELFF; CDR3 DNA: TGTGCCAGCAGCCCCACAGGGGGCTTTAACACCGGGGAGCTGTTTTTT
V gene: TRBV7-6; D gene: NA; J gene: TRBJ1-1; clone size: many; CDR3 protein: CASSLEGGGRTEAFF; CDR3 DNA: TGTGCCAGCAGCTTAGAGGGGGGAGGGCGCACTGAAGCTTTCTTT
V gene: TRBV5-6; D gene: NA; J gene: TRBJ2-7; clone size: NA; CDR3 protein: CASSSAGLSYEQYF; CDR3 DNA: TGTGCCAGCAGCTCGGCGGGTCTCTCCTACGAGCAGTACTTC
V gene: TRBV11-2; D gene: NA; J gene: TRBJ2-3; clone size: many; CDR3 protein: CASSLVRGTDTQYF; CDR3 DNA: TGTGCCAGCAGCTTAGTGAGGGGCACAGATACGCAGTATTTT
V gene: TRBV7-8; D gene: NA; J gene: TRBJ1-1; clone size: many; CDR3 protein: CASSQPGWGRGTEAFF; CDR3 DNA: TGTGCCAGCAGCCAACCGGGGTGGGGGCGCGGCACTGAAGCTTTCTTT
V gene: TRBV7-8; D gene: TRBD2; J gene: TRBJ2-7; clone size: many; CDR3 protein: CASSSTAGLAGDKGYEQYF; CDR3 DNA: TGTGCCAGCAGCTCGACAGCGGGACTAGCGGGGGACAAGGGCTACGAGCAGTACTTC
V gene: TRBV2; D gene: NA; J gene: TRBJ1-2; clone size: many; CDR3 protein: CASSETRGYTF; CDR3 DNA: TGTGCCAGCAGTGAAACGAGGGGCTACACCTTC
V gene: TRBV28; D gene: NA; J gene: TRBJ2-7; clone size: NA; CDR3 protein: CASLGEVSSYEQYF; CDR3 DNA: TGTGCCAGCCTCGGAGAAGTAAGCTCCTACGAGCAGTACTTC
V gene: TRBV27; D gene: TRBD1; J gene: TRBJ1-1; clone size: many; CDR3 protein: CASGRKGQGAEAFF; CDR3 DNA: TGTGCCAGCGGCCGCAAGGGACAGGGCGCTGAAGCTTTCTTT
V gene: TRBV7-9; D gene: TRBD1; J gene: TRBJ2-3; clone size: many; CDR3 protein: CASSFRQGRTDTQYF; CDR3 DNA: TGTGCCAGCAGCTTTCGACAGGGCCGCACAGATACGCAGTATTTT
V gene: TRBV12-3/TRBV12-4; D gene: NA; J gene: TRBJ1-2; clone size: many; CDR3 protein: CASSLGAGGAWGYTF; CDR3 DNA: TGTGCCAGCAGTTTAGGGGCCGGGGGGGCGTGGGGCTACACCTTC
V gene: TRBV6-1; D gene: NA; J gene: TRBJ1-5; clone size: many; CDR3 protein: CASSPFFAGFGQPQHF; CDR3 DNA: TGTGCCAGCAGTCCATTTTTCGCGGGGTTTGGTCAGCCCCAGCATTTT